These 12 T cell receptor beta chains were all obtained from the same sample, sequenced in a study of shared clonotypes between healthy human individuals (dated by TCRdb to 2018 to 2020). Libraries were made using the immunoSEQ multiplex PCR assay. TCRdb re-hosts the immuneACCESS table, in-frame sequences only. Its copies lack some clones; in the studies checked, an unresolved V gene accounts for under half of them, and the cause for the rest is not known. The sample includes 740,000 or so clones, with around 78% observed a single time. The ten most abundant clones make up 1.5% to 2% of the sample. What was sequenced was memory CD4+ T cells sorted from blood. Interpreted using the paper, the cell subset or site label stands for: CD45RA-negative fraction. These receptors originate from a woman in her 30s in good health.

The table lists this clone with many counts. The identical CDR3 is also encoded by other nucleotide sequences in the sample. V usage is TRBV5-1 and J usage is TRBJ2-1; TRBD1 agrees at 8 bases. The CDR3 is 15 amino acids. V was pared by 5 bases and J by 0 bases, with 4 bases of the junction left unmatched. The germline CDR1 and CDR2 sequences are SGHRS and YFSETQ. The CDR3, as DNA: TGCGCCAGCAGTTTAGACAGGGGCTCCTACAATGAGCAGTTCTTC. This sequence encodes CASSLDRGSYNEQFF. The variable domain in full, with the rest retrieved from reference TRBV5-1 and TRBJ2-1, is KAGVTQTPRYLIKTRGQQVTLSCSPISGHRSVSWYQQTPGQGLQFLFEYFSETQRNKGNFPGRFSGRQFSNSRSEMNVSTLELGDSALYLCASSLDRGSYNEQFFGPGTRLTVL.

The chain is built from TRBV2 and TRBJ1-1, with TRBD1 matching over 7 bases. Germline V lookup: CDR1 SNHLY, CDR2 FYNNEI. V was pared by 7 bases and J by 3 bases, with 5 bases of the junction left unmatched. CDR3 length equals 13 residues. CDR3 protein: CASTAQGYTEAFF. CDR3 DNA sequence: TGTGCCAGCACTGCACAGGGGTACACTGAAGCTTTCTTT.

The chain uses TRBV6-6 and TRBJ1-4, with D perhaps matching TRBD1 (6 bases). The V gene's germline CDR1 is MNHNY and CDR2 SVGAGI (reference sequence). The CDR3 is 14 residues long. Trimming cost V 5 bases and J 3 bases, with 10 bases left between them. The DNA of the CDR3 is TGTGCCAGCAGTCCAGGGGATTCTAATGAAAAACTGTTTTTT. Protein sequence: CASSPGDSNEKLFF.

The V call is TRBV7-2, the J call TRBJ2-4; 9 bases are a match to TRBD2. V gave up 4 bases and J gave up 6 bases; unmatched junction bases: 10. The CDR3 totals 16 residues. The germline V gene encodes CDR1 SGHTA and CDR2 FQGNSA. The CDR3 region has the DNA TGTGCCAGCAGCTCCAGCGGGAGGAACTCTATAAACATTCAGTACTTC. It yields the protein CASSSSGRNSINIQYF.

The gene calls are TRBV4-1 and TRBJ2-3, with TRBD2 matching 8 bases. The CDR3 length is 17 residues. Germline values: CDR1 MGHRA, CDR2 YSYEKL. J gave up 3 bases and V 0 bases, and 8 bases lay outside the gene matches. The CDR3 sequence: CASSQDNAPSGTDTQYF. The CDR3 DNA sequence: TGCGCCAGCAGCCAAGATAACGCCCCTAGCGGGACAGATACGCAGTATTTT.

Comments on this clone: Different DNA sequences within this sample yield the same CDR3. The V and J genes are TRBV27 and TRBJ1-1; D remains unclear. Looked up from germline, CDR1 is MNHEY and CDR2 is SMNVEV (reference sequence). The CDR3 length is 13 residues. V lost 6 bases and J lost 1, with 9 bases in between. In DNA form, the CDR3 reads TGTGCCAGCAGCCTGACAAGGAACACTGAAGCTTTCTTT. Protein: CASSLTRNTEAFF.

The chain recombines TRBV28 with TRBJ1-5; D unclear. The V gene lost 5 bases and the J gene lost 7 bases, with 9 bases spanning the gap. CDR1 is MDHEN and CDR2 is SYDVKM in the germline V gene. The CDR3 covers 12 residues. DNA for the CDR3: TGTGCCAGCAGTCCATCGGGACAGCCCCAGCATTTT. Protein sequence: CASSPSGQPQHF.

The CDR3 sequence is CSVGRADGYTF. The CDR3 DNA follows: TGCAGTGTCGGGCGGGCGGATGGCTACACCTTC. The chain combines TRBV20-1 with TRBJ1-2; no definite D call. Trimming pared 7 bases from V and 6 bases from J, leaving 12 bases between. Looked up from germline, CDR1 is DFQATT and CDR2 is SNEGSKA (reference sequence). The CDR3 has 11 amino acids.

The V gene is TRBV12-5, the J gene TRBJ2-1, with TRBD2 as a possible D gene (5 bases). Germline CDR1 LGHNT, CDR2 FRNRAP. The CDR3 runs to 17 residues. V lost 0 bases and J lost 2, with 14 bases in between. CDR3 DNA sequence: TGTGCTAGTGGTTTGGTACTGTCCGGGAACCCCTACAATGAGCAGTTCTTC. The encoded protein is CASGLVLSGNPYNEQFF.

The CDR3, as DNA: TGTGCCTGGAAAAGCGGTCTTTACACAGATACGCAGTATTTT. Translating gives CAWKSGLYTDTQYF. This rearrangement joins TRBV30 to TRBJ2-3; perhaps TRBD2 as D (5 bases). The CDR3 sequence is 14 residues long. Germline loops: CDR1 GTSNPN, CDR2 SVGIG (reference sequence). V lost 4 bases and J 2 bases, leaving 13 bases between the germline ends.

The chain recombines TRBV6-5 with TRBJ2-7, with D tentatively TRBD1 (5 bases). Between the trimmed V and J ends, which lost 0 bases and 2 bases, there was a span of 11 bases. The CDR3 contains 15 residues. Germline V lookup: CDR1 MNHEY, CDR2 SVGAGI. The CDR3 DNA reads TGTGCCAGCAGTTACTCGAGCCAGGGAACCTACGAGCAGTACTTC. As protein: CASSYSSQGTYEQYF.

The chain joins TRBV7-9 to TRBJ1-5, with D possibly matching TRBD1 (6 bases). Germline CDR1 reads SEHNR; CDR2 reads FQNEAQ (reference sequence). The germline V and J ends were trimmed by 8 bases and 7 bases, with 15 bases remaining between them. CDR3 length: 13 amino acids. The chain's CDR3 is CASGRGGSQPQHF. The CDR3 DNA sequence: TGTGCCAGCGGGAGAGGGGGTAGCCAGCCCCAGCATTTT.